This T cell receptor (beta chain) was retrieved from a study of T cells in Graves' hyperthyroidism and ophthalmopathy. CDR1 and CDR2 (germline): SQVTM, ANQGSEA. The CDR3 length is 13 residues. J gave up 6 bases and V 6 bases, and 2 bases lay outside the gene matches. PBMCs were obtained from 10 ml fresh peripheral blood. Authors of the study amplified TCR beta CDR3 regions from RNA transcripts. TCR CDR3 underwent first-round RT-PCR with the HTBI primer set. Each CDR3 protein is one row after TCRdb ran MiXCR on the multiplex PCR reads. Of roughly 380,000 distinct CDR3 sequences listed, around 13% are singletons.

The TCR was taken from a young woman with Graves' hyperthyroidism. The gene calls are TRBV29-1 and TRBJ2-7; 16 positions agree with TRBD2. Sequenced: blood. CDR3 DNA: TGCAGCGTCGGGACTAGCGGGAGGGGCGAGCAGTACTTC. Amino acids: CSVGTSGRGEQYF.